The 19 T cell receptor beta chains below were found in one sample sequenced in a study of T cell responses to AZD1222 COVID-19 vaccine. Clones were read by immunoSEQ multiplex PCR, and TCRdb kept only the in-frame ones, dropping some. Of over 150,000 clones listed, 92% were seen once; the top ten hold roughly 4.3%. The sequences come from peripheral blood, collected on day 0 of MenACWY control vaccination. All receptors come from an adult in good health.

This clone has only one observation. V gene TRBV6-5 combines with J gene TRBJ1-2, with 9 bases aligning to TRBD1. Germline loops: CDR1 MNHEY, CDR2 SVGAGI. With 4 bases clipped from V and 6 bases from J, the junction kept 3 bases outside the gene matches. The CDR3 consists of 13 residues. CDR3 region: CASSLTGGDGYTF. The CDR3 coding sequence is TGTGCCAGCAGTTTAACAGGGGGCGATGGCTACACCTTC.

The chain recombines TRBV24-1 with TRBJ2-1, with 9 bases matching TRBD2. The J segment lost 0 bases and the V segment lost 5 bases, leaving 4 bases of the junction unmatched. CDR1 is KGHDR, CDR2 SFDVKD, per germline. The CDR3 totals 16 residues. Here the CDR3 DNA reads TGTGCCACCAGTGGCCCGGGACTAGCCTCCTACAATGAGCAGTTCTTC. Its translation is CATSGPGLASYNEQFF.

The J gene is TRBJ2-3, the V gene TRBV9; D gene unclear. This CDR3 has 14 amino acids. Germline V gene lookup returns CDR1 SGDLS and CDR2 YYNGEE. V dropped 1 base and J dropped 5 bases, with 11 bases sitting between them. CDR3 coding DNA: TGTGCCAGCAGCGTACGACCGGAGCAAGATACGCAGTATTTT. Its translation: CASSVRPEQDTQYF.

This chain joins TRBV7-5 and TRBJ2-3; the D call in the table, TRBD2, was not verified against the DNA. TRBV7-5 is recorded as a pseudogene. The CDR3 has 16 amino acids. For the CDR3, the DNA is TGTGCCAGAAGCTTAGACGAGCGGGAAGGCACAGATACGCAGTATTTT. Translation: CARSLDEREGTDTQYF.

The chain recombines TRBV7-9 with TRBJ2-3, with D hard to call. V lost 5 bases, J lost 1 base, and 16 bases lay in between. Germline-derived CDR1 and CDR2 are SEHNR and FQNEAQ (reference sequence). CDR3 size: 16 residues. The CDR3 here is CASSQQRSAGTDTQYF. The CDR3 nucleotides read TGTGCCAGCAGCCAGCAGCGATCGGCGGGCACAGATACGCAGTATTTT.

The V gene is TRBV7-9, the J gene TRBJ2-3, with no clear D. Germline V gene data show CDR1 as SEHNR and CDR2 as FQNEAQ (reference sequence). CDR3 length equals 13 residues. Trimming removed 5 bases at V and 1 base at J, with 7 bases between. The CDR3 region has the DNA TGTGCCAGCAGCCGCCTGGGCACAGATACGCAGTATTTT. Its protein product is CASSRLGTDTQYF.

The gene calls are TRBV5-1 and TRBJ2-5; TRBD2 agrees at 8 bases. V was pared by 6 bases and J by 5 bases, with 18 bases of the junction left unmatched. The germline V gene has CDR1 SGHRS and CDR2 YFSETQ. The CDR3 sequence is 17 residues long. The DNA of the CDR3 is TGCGCCAGCACCCTGAACCCCGGGACTAGAGCGCGGGAGACCCAGTACTTC. This encodes CASTLNPGTRARETQYF.

The rearrangement links TRBV2 to TRBJ2-5; D unresolved. The CDR3 runs 14 residues. Germline V gives CDR1 SNHLY, CDR2 FYNNEI. Trimming cost V 8 bases and J 2 bases, with 15 bases left between them. The CDR3 spells CASLRRASQETQYF. The CDR3 DNA reads TGTGCCAGCCTACGAAGAGCCAGTCAAGAGACCCAGTACTTC.

This chain uses TRBV29-1 with TRBJ2-7; 8 positions agree with TRBD1. Unmatched junction bases numbered 3, after V lost 4 bases and J lost 1 base. CDR1 SQVTM and CDR2 ANQGSEA come from the germline V gene. The CDR3 contains 13 residues. The CDR3 DNA reads TGCAGCGTTGGACAGGGGTTTTCCTACGAGCAGTACTTC. Amino acids: CSVGQGFSYEQYF.

This chain links TRBV5-4 with TRBJ1-2; D remains ambiguous. Germline V gene data show CDR1 as SGHNT and CDR2 as YYREEE (reference sequence). This CDR3 contains 13 residues. V was pared by 1 base and J by 1 base, with 5 bases between. The CDR3 DNA reads TGTGCCAGCAGCTTGTTGGGTAACTATGGCTACACCTTC. It specifies CASSLLGNYGYTF.

Details on this clone: The junction and the germline gene differ at one end; a read error may be behind it. The V call is TRBV7-7, the J call TRBJ2-3; 12 nucleotides agree with TRBD2. The germline V gene encodes CDR1 SSHAT and CDR2 FNYEAQ (reference sequence). This CDR3 comprises 15 residues. CDR3 sequence (DNA): TGTGCTAGCAGCTTTGGACTAGCGGGAATAGATACGCAGTATTTT. Protein product: CASSFGLAGIDTQYF. The complete variable domain, with remaining parts taken from reference TRBV7-7 and TRBJ2-3, reads GAGVSQSPRYKVTKRGQDVTLRCDPISSHATLYWYQQALGQGPEFLTYFNYEAQPDKSGLPSDRFSAERPEGSISTLTIQRTEQRDSAMYRCASSFGLAGIDTQYFGPGTRLTVL.

The chain has TRBV12-5 and TRBJ2-5; tentatively, D is TRBD2 (5 bases). Trimming left V 3 bases short and J 2 bases short, with 13 bases between. The CDR3 contains 15 residues. Per the germline V gene, CDR1 is LGHNT and CDR2 is FRNRAP. DNA of the CDR3: TGTGCTAGTGGTTTCGGGTCCGGACTTCAAGAGACCCAGTACTTC. It encodes CASGFGSGLQETQYF.

The V gene is TRBV19, the J gene TRBJ1-2, with D possibly being TRBD1 (5 bases). The CDR3 consists of 16 residues. The V and J ends lost 7 bases and 8 bases respectively, with 26 bases between them. CDR1 is LNHDA, CDR2 SQIVND, per germline (reference sequence). Here the CDR3 reads CASTQQGARVGGGYTF. The CDR3 bases are TGTGCCAGTACCCAGCAAGGGGCCAGGGTCGGCGGAGGCTACACCTTC.

This clone was picked up one time. Here the CDR3 reads CASSQDPGQGVNEQYF. CDR3 sequence (DNA): TGTGCCAGCAGCCAAGATCCGGGACAGGGGGTGAACGAGCAGTACTTC. V usage is TRBV3-1 (or the pseudogene TRBV3-2) and J usage is TRBJ2-7; 11 nucleotides match TRBD1. Germline-derived CDR1 and CDR2 are LGHDT and YNNKEL (reference sequence). The CDR3 consists of 16 residues. Germline trimming cut 0 bases from V and 5 bases from J; bases unmatched to any gene: 6.

The V call is TRBV30, the J call TRBJ2-7; D is tentatively TRBD1 or TRBD2 (5 bases each). CDR3 length: 13 amino acids. V dropped 4 bases and J dropped 3 bases, with 13 bases sitting between them. The germline CDR1 and CDR2 sequences are GTSNPN and SVGIG (reference sequence). CDR3 protein: CAWTTSGLYEQYF. CDR3 nucleotide sequence: TGTGCCTGGACAACGTCGGGGCTCTACGAGCAGTACTTC.

The genes are TRBV9 and TRBJ2-3; D not resolved. There are 12 residues in the CDR3. Germline V lookup: CDR1 SGDLS, CDR2 YYNGEE. V lost 3 bases and J lost 2, with 4 bases in between. CDR3 region: CASSATTDTQYF. CDR3 sequence (DNA): TGTGCCAGCAGCGCAACCACAGATACGCAGTATTTT.

The chain links TRBV2 to TRBJ2-5, with D tentatively TRBD2 (5 bases). Germline V gene lookup returns CDR1 SNHLY and CDR2 FYNNEI. Trimming cost V 2 bases and J 5 bases, with 9 bases left between them. CDR3 size: 13 residues. CDR3 DNA: TGTGCCAGCAGTGAACGGGGATGGGAGACCCAGTACTTC. It specifies CASSERGWETQYF. Full variable domain (outside the CDR3, taken from reference TRBV2 and TRBJ2-5): EPEVTQTPSHQVTQMGQEVILRCVPISNHLYFYWYRQILGQKVEFLVSFYNNEISEKSEIFDDQFSVERPDGSNFTLKIRSTKLEDSAMYFCASSERGWETQYFGPGTRLLVL.

The CDR3 DNA follows: TGCAGCGCCCGACAGAATTACAATGAGCAGTTCTTC. Protein sequence: CSARQNYNEQFF. The chain recombines TRBV29-1 with TRBJ2-1; perhaps TRBD1 as D (5 bases). Germline CDR1 is SQVTM and CDR2 is ANQGSEA. Trimming removed 7 bases from V and 4 bases from J, with 11 bases in between. This CDR3 contains 12 residues.

The chain recombines TRBV14 with TRBJ2-1; TRBD2 agrees at 9 bases. The CDR3 is 17 residues long. J was trimmed by 8 bases and V by 6 bases; bases with no gene match: 17. The germline V gene encodes CDR1 SGHDN and CDR2 FVKESK. CDR3 residues: CASSHPLAGVLFHEQFF. The DNA for the CDR3 is TGTGCCAGCAGTCATCCTTTAGCGGGAGTACTCTTCCATGAGCAGTTCTTC.